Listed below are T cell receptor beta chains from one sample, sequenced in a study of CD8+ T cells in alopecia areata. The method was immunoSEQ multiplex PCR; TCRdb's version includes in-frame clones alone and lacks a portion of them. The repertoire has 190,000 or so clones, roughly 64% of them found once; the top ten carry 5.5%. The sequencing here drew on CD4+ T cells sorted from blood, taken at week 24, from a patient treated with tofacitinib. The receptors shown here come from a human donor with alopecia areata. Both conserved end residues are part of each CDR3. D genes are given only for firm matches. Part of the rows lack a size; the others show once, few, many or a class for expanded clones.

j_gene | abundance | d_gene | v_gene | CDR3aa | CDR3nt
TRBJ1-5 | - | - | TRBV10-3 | CAIGEGDQPQHF | TGTGCCATCGGAGAGGGAGATCAGCCCCAGCATTTT
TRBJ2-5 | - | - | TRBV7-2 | CASSLLGGYQETQYF | TGTGCCAGCAGCTTATTAGGGGGGTACCAAGAGACCCAGTACTTC
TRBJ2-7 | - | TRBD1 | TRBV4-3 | CASSQKPRGPYEQYF | TGCGCCAGCAGCCAAAAGCCCAGGGGGCCGTACGAGCAGTACTTC
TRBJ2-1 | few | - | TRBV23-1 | CASSYYSYNEQFF | TGCGCCAGCAGTTACTACTCCTACAATGAGCAGTTCTTC
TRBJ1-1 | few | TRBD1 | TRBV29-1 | CSVRGTGVEAFF | TGCAGCGTCCGCGGGACAGGGGTGGAGGCTTTCTTT
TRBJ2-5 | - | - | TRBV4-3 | CASSRREGGPETQYF | TGCGCCAGCAGCCGGAGGGAGGGGGGTCCGGAGACCCAGTACTTC
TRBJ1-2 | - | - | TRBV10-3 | CAIIGTAQEPNYGYTF | TGTGCCATCATCGGTACGGCCCAGGAACCTAACTATGGCTACACCTTC
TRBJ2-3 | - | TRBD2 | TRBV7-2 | CASTLAGGRTDTQYF | TGTGCCAGCACCCTAGCGGGGGGGCGCACAGATACGCAGTATTTT
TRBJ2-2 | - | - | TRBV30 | CAWSPRPGELFF | TGTGCCTGGAGCCCCCGGCCCGGGGAGCTGTTTTTT
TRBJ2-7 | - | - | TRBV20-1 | CSARGVYEQYF | TGCAGTGCTAGAGGGGTTTACGAGCAGTACTTC
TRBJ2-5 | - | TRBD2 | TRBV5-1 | CASSFGTSGNQETQYF | TGCGCCAGCAGCTTCGGGACTAGCGGGAACCAAGAGACCCAGTACTTC
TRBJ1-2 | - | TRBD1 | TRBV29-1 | CSVSRGRGYTF | TGCAGCGTTTCGAGGGGGCGAGGCTACACCTTC
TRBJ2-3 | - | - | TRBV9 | CASGRVGTDTQYF | TGTGCCAGCGGGAGAGTGGGGACAGATACGCAGTATTTT
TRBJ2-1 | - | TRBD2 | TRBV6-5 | CASRELAGNNEQFF | TGTGCCAGCAGGGAACTAGCGGGGAACAATGAGCAGTTCTTC
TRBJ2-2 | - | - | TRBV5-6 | CASSLRPYRNTGELFF | TGTGCCAGCAGCTTGAGGCCGTACAGAAACACCGGGGAGCTGTTTTTT
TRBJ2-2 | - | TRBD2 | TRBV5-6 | CASSNSGLADTGELFF | TGTGCCAGCAGCAACTCGGGACTAGCGGACACCGGGGAGCTGTTTTTT
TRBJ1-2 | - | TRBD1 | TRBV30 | CAWKRDRGRNYGYTF | TGTGCCTGGAAGAGGGACAGGGGGAGAAACTATGGCTACACCTTC
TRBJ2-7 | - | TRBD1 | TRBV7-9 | CASSYPDRGYEQYF | TGTGCCAGCAGCTACCCGGACAGGGGGTATGAGCAGTACTTC
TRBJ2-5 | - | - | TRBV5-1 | CASSRTTVGETQYF | TGCGCCAGCAGCCGGACCACCGTGGGGGAGACCCAGTACTTC
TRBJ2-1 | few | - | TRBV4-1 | CASSQDLRRDNEQFF | TGCGCCAGCAGCCAAGATCTGCGGAGGGACAATGAGCAGTTCTTC
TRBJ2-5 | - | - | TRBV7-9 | CASLRMGETQYF | TGTGCCAGCCTCCGCATGGGGGAGACCCAGTACTTC
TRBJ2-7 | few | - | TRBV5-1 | CASSPQPQGRSYEQYF | TGCGCCAGCAGCCCGCAACCACAGGGCCGCTCCTACGAGCAGTACTTC